The 2 T cell receptor beta chains reported below all come from one sample, sequenced in a study of T cells in Graves' hyperthyroidism and ophthalmopathy (dated by TCRdb to between 2018 and 2021). The method behind the library was multiplex PCR. This sample was sequenced with an Illumina HiSeq 2000. The TCR beta CDR3 regions were amplified from RNA transcripts. A first-round RT-PCR of the TCR CDR3 used the HTBI primer set with the Qiagen OneStep RT-PCR kit. TCRdb's own reprocessing of the public reads used fastp at Q25 and MiXCR and kept productive beta chains. Every CDR3 protein is listed once, alongside the most common genes and DNA of its rows. Here the sample has roughly 180,000 distinct CDR3 sequences; around 15% occur a single time. 25% to 35% of the sample goes to the ten largest clones. Sequenced: blood. These receptors came from a woman between 45 and 65 years old with Graves' hyperthyroidism.

The chain uses TRBV28 and TRBJ1-2, with TRBD1 matching 9 bases. Germline CDR1 and CDR2: MDHEN and SYDVKM. The V segment lost 2 bases and the J segment 8 bases; nucleotides outside the gene matches: 15. The CDR3 totals 17 residues. CDR3 DNA: TGTGCCAGCAGTTTAGGGACAGGGCTTCTCGCATCTGGAGGCTACACCTTC. It specifies CASSLGTGLLASGGYTF.

DNA for the CDR3: TGCAGTGCTAGAGATACTTTTTCGGGGAGACAGGGAGGTGAAAAACTGTTTTTT. The encoded protein is CSARDTFSGRQGGEKLFF. This chain joins TRBV20-1 and TRBJ1-4; 7 nucleotides agree with TRBD1. This CDR3 has 18 amino acids. V lost 0 bases to trimming and J lost 7 bases; unmatched junction nucleotides: 17. CDR1 and CDR2 from the germline V gene are DFQATT and SNEGSKA (reference sequence).